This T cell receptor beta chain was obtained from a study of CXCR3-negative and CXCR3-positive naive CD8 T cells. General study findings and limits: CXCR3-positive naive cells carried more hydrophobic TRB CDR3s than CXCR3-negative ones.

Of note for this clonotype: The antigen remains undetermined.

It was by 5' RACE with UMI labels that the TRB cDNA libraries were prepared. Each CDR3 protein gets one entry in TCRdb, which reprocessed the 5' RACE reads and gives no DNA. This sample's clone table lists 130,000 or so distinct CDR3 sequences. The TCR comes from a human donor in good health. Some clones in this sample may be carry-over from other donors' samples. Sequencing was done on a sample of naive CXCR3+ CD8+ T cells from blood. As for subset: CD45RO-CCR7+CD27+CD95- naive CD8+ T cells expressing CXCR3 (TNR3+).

CDR3 protein: CASSQDPGIEQYF. This chain connects TRBV4-2 to TRBJ2-7. The CDR3 spans 13 residues. CDR1 LGHNA and CDR2 YNFKEQ come from the germline V gene.